Below, 8 T cell receptor beta chains from the same sample are listed, as sequenced in a study of CD8+CD57+ T cells in acquired aplastic anemia. All patients picked for sequencing had shown, by flow cytometry, an expansion of CD8+CD57+ cells. TCR beta VDJ combinations and CDR3 sequences were profiled from genomic DNA. MiXCR was run by TCRdb on the reads, yielding one entry per CDR3 protein. This table holds just over 450,000 distinct CDR3 sequences, roughly 34% found once. Sequenced: sorted CD4+, CD8+, or CD8+CD57+ T cells (not recorded which) from PBMCs. These receptors all stem from a human donor with aplastic anemia.

The table lists this clonotype with a few counts. The rearrangement joins TRBV6-5 to TRBJ2-7; D ambiguous. Germline CDR1 reads MNHEY; CDR2 reads SVGAGI. The CDR3 runs 15 residues. V gave up 0 bases and J gave up 3 bases, with 12 bases separating them. CDR3 protein: CASSYSVLGYYEQYF. CDR3 nucleotide sequence: TGTGCCAGCAGTTACTCGGTGTTGGGTTACTACGAGCAGTACTTC.

There are many counts of this clonotype. The chain is built from TRBV7-8 and TRBJ2-7, with D perhaps TRBD1 (5 bases). This CDR3 has 13 amino acids. Trimming removed 2 bases from V and 6 bases from J, with 11 bases in between. In germline, CDR1 is SGHVS, CDR2 FQNEAQ. This CDR3 reads CASSLNQGSEQYF. In DNA, the CDR3 is TGTGCCAGCAGCTTAAACCAGGGTTCCGAGCAGTACTTC.

For this clonotype: With a much larger clone just one base away, this may be a read error. V usage is TRBV10-3 and J usage is TRBJ1-2; 7 nucleotides match TRBD1. This CDR3 contains 17 residues. Trimming removed 6 bases from V and 6 bases from J; junction bases left unmatched: 19. Looked up from germline, CDR1 is ENHRY and CDR2 is SYGVKD. The CDR3 sequence: CAISSNEADRLLDGYTF. In DNA, the CDR3 is TGTGCCATCAGCTCGAACGAAGCGGACAGGTTGTTAGATGGCTACACCTTC.

Notes on this clonotype: As the CDR3 is not closed by the conserved phenylalanine or tryptophan, this likely results from a read error. The chain links TRBV7-9 to TRBJ1-2; D might be TRBD1 (6 bases). The CDR3 loop spans 13 amino acids. Germline CDR1 SEHNR, CDR2 FQNEAQ (reference sequence). Trimming pared 3 bases from V and 3 bases from J, leaving 8 bases between. The chain's CDR3 is CASSFPGDYGYTV. CDR3 nucleotides: TGTGCCAGCAGCTTTCCAGGGGACTATGGCTACACCGTC.

Concerning this clonotype: A much bigger clone sits one base away, suggesting this may be a read error. V is TRBV20-1 and J is TRBJ2-7; 11 nucleotides agree with TRBD2. The CDR3 runs to 16 residues. The germline CDR1 and CDR2 sequences are DFQATT and SNEGSKA (reference sequence). In nucleotides, the CDR3 is TGCAGCCCCGGACGGGGATCTAGCGGGAGGATACGGGAGCAGTACTTC. It codes for CSPGRGSSGRIREQYF.

This clonotype was observed at least ten times. This CDR3 reads CASSVYQGPNSPLHF. The CDR3 DNA is TGTGCCAGCAGCGTATACCAGGGACCAAATTCACCCCTCCACTTT. The V gene is TRBV9, the J gene TRBJ1-6, with D perhaps matching TRBD1 (5 bases). CDR3 length equals 15 residues. Deletions cut 1 base from V and 7 bases from J, with 12 bases between. Germline V gene sequence: CDR1 SGDLS, CDR2 YYNGEE.

Points on this clonotype: The junction departs from the called germline gene at one end, perhaps through a read error. This sequence joins TRBV4-2 and TRBJ2-5; possibly TRBD1 or TRBD2 for D (6 bases each). This CDR3 is 14 amino acids long. Looked up from germline, CDR1 is LGHNA and CDR2 is YNFKEQ. The CDR3 loop is CASSPSGGQETRYF. The CDR3 DNA follows: TGTGCCAGCAGCCCCAGTGGGGGGCAGGAGACCCGGTACTTC.

The sample holds a few counts of this clonotype. The V and J genes are TRBV20-1 and TRBJ2-1; D possibly corresponds to TRBD2 (5 bases). CDR1 and CDR2 from the germline V gene are DFQATT and SNEGSKA (reference sequence). The CDR3 is 15 residues long. Trimming cost V 0 bases and J 3 bases, with 12 bases left between them. The chain's CDR3 is CSARDGTGIYNEQFF. CDR3 nucleotide sequence: TGCAGTGCTAGAGATGGAACGGGAATCTACAATGAGCAGTTCTTC.